This T cell receptor (beta chain) is drawn from a study of T cells expressing NK-cell markers. Study details: Investigators obtained TCR beta repertoires from sorted CD3+CD56+NKG2C+, CD3+CD56+NKG2C- and CD3+CD56-NKG2C+ T cells. Most of the eight sequenced donors tested HCMV-seropositive; one tested seronegative.

On this clonotype itself: Its antigen is not known.

Findings and caveats of the study: Specificity for HCMV among expanded NKG2C+ T cell clones was not established. Similarly, these clonotypes led the CD3+CD56-NKG2C+ fraction as well in several donors.

TCRdb reprocessed the 5' RACE reads and reports one entry per CDR3 protein, with no DNA. Listed are more than 400,000 distinct CDR3 sequences; 6% to 8% falls within the top ten. This receptor was identified in a woman between 18 and 70 years old in good health. Sample: blood T cells: a sorted CD56 or NKG2C T cell subset, CD4+ or CD8+ T cells, or bulk PBMC T cells (not recorded which).

CDR3 sequence: CASSTEPTGELFF. This sequence joins TRBV27 and TRBJ2-2. CDR3 length: 13 residues. The germline V gene encodes CDR1 MNHEY and CDR2 SMNVEV (reference sequence).